This note documents a single T cell receptor (beta chain) sequence. What it recognizes is unknown. V was cut by 7 bases and J by 1 base, with 10 bases left in between. The CDR3 is made up of 14 amino acids. CDR1 LNHDA and CDR2 SQIVND come from the germline V gene (reference sequence). Produced via immunoSEQ multiplex PCR; TCRdb's table is partial and in-frame only. The sample has some 200,000 clones; approximately 92% are singletons. These data are taken from a study of T cell responses to AZD1222 COVID-19 vaccine. Study-level results: Researchers took repertoire samples only after the peak T cell response had come.

The V gene is TRBV19, the J gene TRBJ1-4; D remains unclear. Sequencing was performed on peripheral blood, taken 28 days after the second dose of the MenACWY control vaccine. This TCR came from an adult who received the MenACWY meningococcal vaccine as a control. The CDR3: CASKYRLTNEKLFF. The CDR3 bases are TGTGCCAGTAAATATCGATTAACTAATGAAAAACTGTTTTTT. The whole variable domain, remainder taken from reference TRBV19 and TRBJ1-4, is DGGITQSPKYLFRKEGQNVTLSCEQNLNHDAMYWYRQDPGQGLRLIYYSQIVNDFQKGDIAEGYSVSREKKESFPLTVTSAQKNPTAFYLCASKYRLTNEKLFFGSGTQLSVL.